Listed below are T cell receptor beta chains from one sample, sequenced in a study of blood T cell repertoires in COVID-19. TCRdb's table, derived via immunoSEQ multiplex PCR, lists solely in-frame clones and lacks some. The table has 40,000 to 55,000 clones, around 89% seen once. The source material was peripheral blood. Source of these receptors: a human donor in a cohort sampled during active COVID-19. CDR3s include the opening cysteine and the closing phenylalanine or tryptophan. The order of the fields is J gene, CDR3 length, V gene, clone size, D gene, CDR3 protein, CDR3 DNA. D genes are given only for firm matches. Clone size appears in some rows only: once, few, many, or a class for an expanded clone.

TRBJ2-5	17	TRBV7-6	.	TRBD1	CASSLVGGTGVQETQYF	TGTGCCAGCAGCTTAGTAGGAGGGACAGGAGTTCAAGAGACCCAGTACTTC
TRBJ2-7	15	TRBV6-5	few	TRBD1	CASSYNSGQGYEQYF	TGTGCCAGCAGTTATAATTCGGGACAGGGTTACGAGCAGTACTTC
TRBJ1-1	15	TRBV27	medium-sized	.	CASSLRQAMNTEAFF	TGTGCCAGCAGTTTACGCCAGGCTATGAACACTGAAGCTTTCTTT
TRBJ2-3	14	TRBV19	.	TRBD1	CASRTGVGTDTQYF	TGTGCCAGTCGAACAGGGGTGGGCACAGATACGCAGTATTTT
TRBJ1-6	16	TRBV28	.	TRBD1	CASSPGTGVFGSPLHF	TGTGCCAGCAGTCCCGGGACAGGGGTCTTCGGCTCACCCCTCCACTTT
TRBJ2-7	14	TRBV18	.	TRBD2	CASSPGTNSYEQYF	TGTGCCAGCTCACCAGGGACTAACTCCTACGAGCAGTACTTC
TRBJ2-5	15	TRBV10-1	.	.	CASSETRGPQETQYF	TGCGCCAGCAGTGAAACTCGAGGGCCTCAAGAGACCCAGTACTTC
TRBJ2-3	16	TRBV5-1	.	.	CASSLGLSTSTDTQYF	TGCGCCAGCAGCTTGGGCCTAAGCACTAGCACAGATACGCAGTATTTT
TRBJ2-3	14	TRBV10-2	.	TRBD2	CASSESMGLVPQYF	TGCGCCAGCAGTGAGTCAATGGGACTAGTCCCGCAGTATTTT
TRBJ2-5	14	TRBV9	.	TRBD2	CASSVAGGLETQYF	TGTGCCAGCAGCGTAGCGGGGGGGCTTGAGACCCAGTACTTC
TRBJ1-4	13	TRBV13	.	TRBD1	CASRGQGSEKLFF	TGTGCCAGCAGGGGACAGGGAAGTGAAAAACTGTTTTTT
TRBJ2-7	16	TRBV10-3	once	TRBD2	CAISDLREGLSYEQYF	TGTGCCATCAGTGACTTACGGGAGGGATTGTCCTACGAGCAGTACTTC
TRBJ2-2	15	TRBV7-9	.	TRBD2	CASSRTRSNTGELFF	TGTGCCAGCAGCAGGACTAGGTCCAACACCGGGGAGCTGTTTTTT
TRBJ2-2	14	TRBV9	.	TRBD1	CASSEPTGTGELFF	TGTGCCAGCAGCGAACCGACAGGGACCGGGGAGCTGTTTTTT
TRBJ1-6	14	TRBV6-6	.	.	CASSYQGKGSPLHF	TGTGCCAGCAGTTACCAGGGGAAAGGTTCACCCCTCCACTTT
TRBJ2-1	19	TRBV5-1	once	.	CASSLRENIGGGTYNEQFF	TGCGCCAGCAGCCTTCGTGAGAATATTGGGGGGGGCACCTACAATGAGCAGTTCTTC